Listed here is a single T cell receptor beta chain. The record originates from a study of cytomegalovirus exposure and HLA in healthy donors. Germline V gives CDR1 SGHRS, CDR2 YFSETQ. The V gene end was trimmed by 4 bases and the J gene end by 3 bases; junction bases not matched to a gene: 7. The CDR3 covers 14 residues. The PCR employed 60 Vbeta primers together with 13 Jbeta primers. Sequenced by immunoSEQ multiplex PCR; TCRdb stores in-frame clones only, minus some. In the table there are about 240,000 clones, over 80% of which are singletons. The rearrangement joins TRBV5-1 to TRBJ2-7; 7 bases are a match to TRBD2. Sequencing was carried out using PBMCs. The clonotype comes from a woman in her forties in good health and CMV-seropositive. CDR3 DNA sequence: TGCGCCAGCAGCCCCGGGACTACCAACTACGAGCAGTACTTC. This sequence encodes CASSPGTTNYEQYF.